The clone carrying this T cell receptor (beta chain) has only one observation. The source of the sample is a study of blood T cell repertoires in COVID-19. On the study more broadly: Sites across the United States, Italy and Spain contributed samples from acute and convalescent COVID-19. The cDNA or gDNA used as material had been derived from T cells, B-cell-depleted T cells, or PBMCs.

In the study's own analysis: Amplification with reference gene primers provided the estimates of nucleated cell counts. This table comes from immunoSEQ multiplex PCR, and its TCRdb copy is limited to in-frame clones, with some not included. D and trimming were read from the DNA, whereas the V and J calls and clone size are those reported in that table. The data show fewer than 200,000 clones, approximately 86% seen once. This CDR3 contains 13 residues. Looked up from germline, CDR1 is MNHEY and CDR2 is SVGAGI. Trimming removed 6 bases from V and 2 bases from J, with 8 bases in between. This clonotype was sampled from a man aged 55 to 70 who had recovered from COVID-19. The rearrangement joins TRBV6-5 to TRBJ2-1; no clear D gene. The sample comprised peripheral blood. CDR3 DNA: TGTGCCAGCAGCCCAGTACCCTACAATGAGCAGTTCTTC. As protein: CASSPVPYNEQFF.